The clone carrying this T cell receptor (beta chain) appeared many times. Its antigen is unknown. The library labeled individual cDNA molecules by adding unique molecular identifiers to them. TCRdb processed the RACE reads anew with MiXCR; each CDR3 protein has one entry. The sample has hundreds of thousands of distinct CDR3 sequences; under 6.5% are singletons. The CDR3 is 12 amino acids. Germline CDR1 and CDR2: MDHEN and SYDVKM. V was shortened by 5 bases and J by 6 bases, with 10 bases between the two germline ends. This specimen belongs to a study of human T cells and chemical hapten exposure. Time point reported: patch test 2, 6 weeks after DPC sensitization. Treatment given: therapeutic diphenylcyclopropenone sensitization with weekly scalp DPC. Study observations and caveats: With patch test score, the counts of PT1 expanded TCRs showed a positive correlation.

This TCR was sampled from a woman between 18 and 30 years old with alopecia areata. Some clones in this sample may be carry-over from other donors' samples. Sequenced here: whole blood, sampled in connection with sensitization to the hapten diphenylcyclopropenone (DPC). The J gene is TRBJ1-2, the V gene TRBV28, with unresolved D. DNA of the CDR3: TGTGCCAGCAGTACCAGTACCCATGGCTACACCTTC. This translates into CASSTSTHGYTF.